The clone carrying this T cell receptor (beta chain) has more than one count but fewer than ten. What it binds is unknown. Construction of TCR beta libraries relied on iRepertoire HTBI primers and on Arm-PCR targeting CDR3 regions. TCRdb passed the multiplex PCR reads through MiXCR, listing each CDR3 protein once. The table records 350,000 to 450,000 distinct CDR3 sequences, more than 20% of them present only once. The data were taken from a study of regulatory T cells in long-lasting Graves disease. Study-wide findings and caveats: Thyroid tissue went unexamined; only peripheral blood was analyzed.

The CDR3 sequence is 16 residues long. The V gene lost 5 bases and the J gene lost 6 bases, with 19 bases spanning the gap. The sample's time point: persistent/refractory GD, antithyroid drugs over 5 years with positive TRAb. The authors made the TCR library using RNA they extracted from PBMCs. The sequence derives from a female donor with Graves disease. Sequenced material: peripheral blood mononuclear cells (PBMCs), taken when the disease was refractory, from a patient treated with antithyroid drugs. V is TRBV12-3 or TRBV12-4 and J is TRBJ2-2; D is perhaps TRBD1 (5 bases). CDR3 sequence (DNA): TGTGCCAGCAGTCCAACAGGCCCCTCAACCCCCGGGGAGCTGTTTTTT. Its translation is CASSPTGPSTPGELFF.